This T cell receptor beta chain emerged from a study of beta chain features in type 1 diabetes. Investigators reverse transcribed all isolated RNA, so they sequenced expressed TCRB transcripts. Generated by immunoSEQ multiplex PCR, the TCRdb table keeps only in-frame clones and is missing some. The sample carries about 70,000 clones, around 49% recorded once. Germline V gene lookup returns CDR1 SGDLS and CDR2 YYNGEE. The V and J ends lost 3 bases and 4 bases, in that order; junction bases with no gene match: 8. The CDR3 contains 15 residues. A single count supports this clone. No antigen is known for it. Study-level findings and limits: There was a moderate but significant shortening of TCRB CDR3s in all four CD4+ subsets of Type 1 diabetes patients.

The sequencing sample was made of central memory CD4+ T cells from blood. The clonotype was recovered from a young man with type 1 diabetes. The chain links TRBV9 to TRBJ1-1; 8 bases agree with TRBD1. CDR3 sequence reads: CASSEGGQGRTEAFF. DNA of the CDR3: TGTGCCAGCAGCGAGGGAGGACAGGGTCGCACTGAAGCTTTCTTT.